This is a list of T cell receptor beta chains from one sample in a study of human T cells and chemical hapten exposure. MiXCR, run by TCRdb on the RACE reads, gives a single entry per CDR3 protein. The table shows about 190,000 distinct CDR3 sequences, with approximately 24% occurring only once. Sequencing was performed on whole blood, taken in connection with sensitization to the hapten diphenylcyclopropenone (DPC). These receptor sequences come from a woman aged 40-49 years with alopecia areata. Some clones in this sample may be carry-over from other donors' samples. Both conserved end residues are part of each CDR3.

V,J,CDR3
TRBV29-1,TRBJ2-1,CSGLTSGYNEQFF
TRBV7-2,TRBJ1-3,CASSLVFRGSGNTIYF
TRBV5-4,TRBJ2-3,CASSSSGSPPDTQYF
TRBV29-1,TRBJ2-7,CSAGVGAYEQYF
TRBV10-3,TRBJ2-3,CAISPGRHTDTQYF
TRBV4-3,TRBJ2-7,CASSQDRNPTYEQYF
TRBV7-2,TRBJ2-5,CASSPGVAGGAKETQYF
TRBV6-6,TRBJ2-7,CASTNQGTFWYEQYF
TRBV6-1,TRBJ2-1,CASSTSGTAEQFF
TRBV20-1,TRBJ2-1,CSARDRTSGLYNEQFF
TRBV11-2,TRBJ2-2,CASSTSSKAGELFF
TRBV11-2,TRBJ1-6,CASSLVLRNSPLHF
TRBV4-3,TRBJ2-5,CASSQEVRESKTQYF
TRBV7-2,TRBJ2-3,CASSSGLLREDTQYF
TRBV6-5,TRBJ2-5,CASSARARETQYF
TRBV28,TRBJ2-1,CASSFPGTGGHNEQFF
TRBV30,TRBJ2-7,CAWEQGGEQYF
TRBV6-1,TRBJ2-1,CASSEWGGNNEQFF
TRBV4-1,TRBJ2-1,CASSPFPGTEISYNEQFF
TRBV29-1,TRBJ2-7,CSVETYYEQYF